Listed here are 18 T cell receptor beta chains from one sample, sequenced in a study of OX40 agonist ivuxolimab in advanced cancers. Method: immunoSEQ multiplex PCR; TCRdb's copy keeps in-frame clones and lacks some. The table lists 30,000 to 35,000 clones, roughly 82% of them singletons, with 20% to 25% in the top ten. Sequences were derived from CD4+ or CD8+ T cells sorted from blood, sampled in a trial of the OX40 agonist ivuxolimab. These receptors were taken from an adult with an advanced solid tumor such as melanoma, head and neck, liver or kidney cancer.

The rearrangement joins TRBV19 to TRBJ2-7, with 10 bases aligning to TRBD2. The CDR3 loop spans 14 amino acids. Looked up from germline, CDR1 is LNHDA and CDR2 is SQIVND (reference sequence). The trim removed 6 bases at V and 5 bases at J, leaving 7 bases unmatched. CDR3 nucleotides: TGTGCCAGTAGCCCTAGCGGGAGCAACAACGAGCAGTACTTC. Encoded protein: CASSPSGSNNEQYF.

The gene calls are TRBV7-7 and TRBJ2-6; no firm D call. The CDR3 runs to 16 residues. Germline CDR1 and CDR2: SSHAT and FNYEAQ (reference sequence). V shed 5 bases and J shed 5 bases, with 16 bases lying between them. The CDR3 here is CASSQLRQSRANVLTF. In nucleotides, the CDR3 is TGTGCCAGCAGCCAACTCAGACAAAGTCGGGCCAACGTCCTGACTTTC. The whole variable domain, filled in from reference TRBV7-7 and TRBJ2-6, reads GAGVSQSPRYKVTKRGQDVTLRCDPISSHATLYWYQQALGQGPEFLTYFNYEAQPDKSGLPSDRFSAERPEGSISTLTIQRTEQRDSAMYRCASSQLRQSRANVLTFGAGSRLTVL.

The chain recombines TRBV7-3 with TRBJ1-1; D call uncertain. This CDR3 region has 13 residues. The germline gives CDR1 SGHTA, CDR2 FQGTGA. Trimming cost V 5 bases and J 11 bases, with 18 bases left between them. CDR3 nucleotide sequence: TGTGCCAGCAGCCCTAACCCCTCTGCGGAGGCTTTCTTT. Amino acid sequence: CASSPNPSAEAFF.

The CDR3 sequence: CASSLFTGGDNEQFF. The CDR3 DNA is TGTGCCAGCAGCTTATTTACGGGAGGGGACAATGAGCAGTTCTTC. The J gene is TRBJ2-1, the V gene TRBV7-6, with TRBD2 matching over 8 bases. V shed 2 bases and J 5 bases; nucleotides not matched to a gene: 5. The CDR3 is 15 amino acids. CDR1 is SGHVS and CDR2 is FNYEAQ in the germline V gene. The full variable domain, with the rest looked up from reference TRBV7-6 and TRBJ2-1, is GAGVSQSPRYKVTKRGQDVALRCDPISGHVSLYWYRQALGQGPEFLTYFNYEAQQDKSGLPNDRFSAERPEGSISTLTIQRTEQRDSAMYRCASSLFTGGDNEQFFGPGTRLTVL.

The V call is TRBV7-6, the J call TRBJ2-3; D uncertain. This CDR3 region has 15 residues. Trimming removed 3 bases at V and 0 bases at J, with 10 bases between. Germline V lookup: CDR1 SGHVS, CDR2 FNYEAQ. The CDR3 nucleotides read TGTGCCAGCAGCTTCCGGCTAGATAGCACAGATACGCAGTATTTT. Translating gives CASSFRLDSTDTQYF.

The chain links TRBV7-9 to TRBJ1-3; D might be TRBD1 (6 bases). The CDR3 runs 16 residues. Per the germline V gene, CDR1 is SEHNR and CDR2 is FQNEAQ (reference sequence). The V and J ends lost 5 bases and 1 base respectively, with 15 bases between them. The CDR3 DNA follows: TGTGCCAGCAGCCCCCCGAGGGGGACGTCTGGAAACACCATATATTTT. It codes for CASSPPRGTSGNTIYF.

This clone appeared once. The chain uses TRBV11-2 and TRBJ2-5; TRBD2 is a possible D gene (6 bases). The CDR3 loop spans 13 amino acids. The germline V gene encodes CDR1 SGHAT and CDR2 FQNNGV. Trimming stripped 5 bases from V and 4 bases from J, with 11 bases between. The DNA of the CDR3 is TGTGCCAGCAGCCGGCGGGGTGGAGAGACCCAGTACTTC. As protein: CASSRRGGETQYF.

The gene calls are TRBV19 and TRBJ2-1; D remains ambiguous. The CDR3 totals 13 residues. Deletions cut 10 bases from V and 0 bases from J, with 10 bases between. In germline, CDR1 is LNHDA, CDR2 SQIVND (reference sequence). CDR3 DNA sequence: TGTGCCATCGGCGCTAGCTCCTACAATGAGCAGTTCTTC. It is translated as CAIGASSYNEQFF. The full variable domain, its missing parts supplied by reference TRBV19 and TRBJ2-1, is DGGITQSPKYLFRKEGQNVTLSCEQNLNHDAMYWYRQDPGQGLRLIYYSQIVNDFQKGDIAEGYSVSREKKESFPLTVTSAQKNPTAFYLCAIGASSYNEQFFGPGTRLTVL.

The rearrangement links TRBV7-9 to TRBJ2-7; TRBD1 agrees at 7 bases. Per germline, CDR1 SEHNR and CDR2 FQNEAQ (reference sequence). This CDR3 region has 14 residues. Trimming took 5 bases from V and 0 from J; bases not matched to a gene: 4. DNA of the CDR3: TGTGCCAGCAGCCCGACAGGGCGCTCCTACGAGCAGTACTTC. This sequence encodes CASSPTGRSYEQYF.

The CDR3 coding sequence is TGTGCCAGCAGTGAACCGAGTGGGGGTGAAAAACTGTTTTTT. Protein product: CASSEPSGGEKLFF. The gene calls are TRBV6-1 and TRBJ1-4, with D possibly matching TRBD1 (5 bases). Germline lookup yields CDR1 MNHNS and CDR2 SASEGT. There are 14 residues in the CDR3. Trimming left V 2 bases short and J 7 bases short, with 11 bases between.

The chain has TRBV5-4 and TRBJ2-5; D not resolved. The V end was cut by 0 bases, the J end by 6 bases, with 15 bases between. Germline V gene lookup returns CDR1 SGHNT and CDR2 YYREEE (reference sequence). CDR3 length: 15 amino acids. CDR3 region: CASSLGVGITKTQYF. Here the CDR3 DNA reads TGTGCCAGCAGCTTGGGGGTGGGGATTACGAAGACCCAGTACTTC.

The J gene is TRBJ1-5, the V gene TRBV27, with D perhaps matching TRBD1 (6 bases). V dropped 6 bases and J dropped 3 bases, with 12 bases sitting between them. Germline CDR1 MNHEY, CDR2 SMNVEV (reference sequence). The CDR3 covers 14 residues. The DNA of the CDR3 is TGTGCCAGCAGGCCCACAGGGTTCAATCAGCCCCAGCATTTT. It is translated as CASRPTGFNQPQHF.

V gene TRBV7-2 combines with J gene TRBJ2-3; the D gene is possibly TRBD1 (5 bases). V shed 1 base and J shed 2 bases, with 13 bases lying between them. The germline V gene has CDR1 SGHTA and CDR2 FQGNSA. This CDR3 comprises 16 residues. The CDR3 coding sequence is TGTGCCAGCAGCTTAGGGCTGACAGTGCTCACAGATACGCAGTATTTT. Protein product: CASSLGLTVLTDTQYF.

This clone has more than one count but fewer than ten. V is TRBV7-3 and J is TRBJ1-1, with D unresolved. There are 14 residues in the CDR3. Germline values: CDR1 SGHTA, CDR2 FQGTGA. Trimming removed 1 base from V and 6 bases from J, with 12 bases in between. CDR3 region: CASSLSPLAPEAFF. Written as DNA, the CDR3 is TGTGCCAGCAGCTTAAGCCCCCTAGCTCCTGAAGCTTTCTTT.

In this sample, this clone turned up a few times. The rearrangement links TRBV30 to TRBJ2-1; weak D call: TRBD2 (5 bases). The V and J ends lost 8 bases and 6 bases respectively, with 11 bases between them. Germline CDR1 GTSNPN, CDR2 SVGIG (reference sequence). This CDR3 region has 11 residues. Written as DNA, the CDR3 is TGTGCCGGCCGGGAAGGCAATGAGCAGTTCTTC. Its protein is CAGREGNEQFF.

V gene TRBV29-1 combines with J gene TRBJ2-2; 11 bases map to TRBD1. With 4 bases clipped from V and 3 bases from J, the junction kept 7 bases outside the gene matches. This CDR3 spans 16 amino acids. The germline CDR1 and CDR2 sequences are SQVTM and ANQGSEA. The CDR3 reads CSVGPGQGAHTGELFF. The CDR3 DNA reads TGCAGCGTTGGGCCAGGACAGGGGGCCCACACCGGGGAGCTGTTTTTT.

This clone is labeled hyperexpanded (1% or more). The rearrangement joins TRBV5-4 to TRBJ2-7; 8 nucleotides align to TRBD2. V was pared by 10 bases and J by 5 bases, with 8 bases of the junction left unmatched. The germline V gene encodes CDR1 SGHNT and CDR2 YYREEE (reference sequence). This CDR3 has 12 amino acids. The CDR3 spells CAYRRREDEQYF. Here the CDR3 DNA reads TGTGCCTACAGGAGGCGGGAGGACGAGCAGTACTTC.

V gene TRBV4-1 combines with J gene TRBJ2-1; unclear D gene. The length of the CDR3 is 14 residues. Germline V CDR1 and CDR2: MGHRA, YSYEKL. V lost 4 bases, J lost 8 bases, and 15 bases lay in between. CDR3 coding DNA: TGCGCCAGCAGCCCAGGTCCGGGTGGTTATGAGCAGTTCTTC. This encodes CASSPGPGGYEQFF.